Sequencing of this T cell receptor (beta chain) was carried out in a study of blood T cell repertoires in COVID-19. Turning to the study itself: Material from acute and convalescent COVID-19 was sourced from the United States, Italy and Spain. PBMCs, B-cell-depleted T cells, or T cells were the source of the cDNA or gDNA that made up the material.

In the authors' methods: Estimates of nucleated cell counts were drawn from the amplification of reference gene primers. Assay: immunoSEQ multiplex PCR; the TCRdb copy retains only in-frame clones and omits some. The V and J calls and clone size come from that table; D and trimming were worked out from the DNA. The sample shows 90,000 or so clones, roughly 80% of them seen only once. CDR3 size: 15 residues. V lost 4 bases and J lost 4; bases outside the gene matches: 9. In germline, CDR1 is SNHLY, CDR2 FYNNEI. The sample comprised peripheral blood. This chain joins TRBV2 and TRBJ1-2, with TRBD1 identical over 7 bases. The TCR was taken from a man older than 75 with active or convalescent COVID-19. DNA for the CDR3: TGTGCCAGCAGTGCCGCGACAGGGCTTGGCTATGGCTACACCTTC. Encoded protein: CASSAATGLGYGYTF.